This is a list of T cell receptor beta chains from one sample in a study of cytomegalovirus exposure and HLA in healthy donors. Repertoires were generated with immunoSEQ multiplex PCR, while TCRdb's copy carries only in-frame clones and drops some. The sample holds under 100,000 clones, 65% to 85% seen once. The specimen was PBMCs. Receptor source: a man between 50 and 59 years old in good health and CMV-seronegative. Both conserved end residues are part of each CDR3. The D gene is left open where the match is weak. Size is omitted from some rows. Given values are once, few, many or a class for expanded clones.

TRBJ1-2	NA	TRBV6-5	NA	CASSKLGEDYGYTF	TGTGCCAGCAGTAAACTGGGGGAGGACTATGGCTACACCTTC
TRBJ2-7	NA	TRBV20-1	NA	CSAPLEQYF	TGCAGTGCCCCCTTGGAGCAGTACTTC
TRBJ1-5	NA	TRBV6-5	NA	CASSFSGTSNQPQHF	TGTGCCAGCAGTTTCTCCGGGACATCTAATCAGCCCCAGCATTTT
TRBJ1-5	NA	TRBV2	NA	CASSAWTDNQPQHF	TGTGCCAGCAGTGCCTGGACAGACAATCAGCCCCAGCATTTT
TRBJ2-1	NA	TRBV10-3	TRBD1	CAITRGQGYNEQFF	TGTGCCATCACCCGGGGACAGGGCTACAATGAGCAGTTCTTC
TRBJ2-2	once	TRBV15	NA	CATSRSAGGTGELFF	TGTGCCACCAGCAGATCTGCAGGGGGGACCGGGGAGCTGTTTTTT
TRBJ2-1	NA	TRBV5-6	TRBD1	CASSPDRGSSYNEQFF	TGTGCCAGCAGCCCGGACAGGGGGAGCTCCTACAATGAGCAGTTCTTC
TRBJ1-1	NA	TRBV18	TRBD1	CASSQGTDTEAFF	TGTGCCAGCTCTCAAGGGACAGACACTGAAGCTTTCTTT
TRBJ2-5	few	TRBV9	TRBD2	CASSGGLELPETQYF	TGTGCCAGCAGCGGCGGACTAGAGCTCCCAGAGACCCAGTACTTC
TRBJ2-2	NA	TRBV4-3	NA	CASSQDANRNTGELFF	TGCGCCAGCAGCCAAGACGCGAACAGGAACACCGGGGAGCTGTTTTTT
TRBJ2-3	NA	TRBV7-2	NA	CASSLGRGDTQYF	TGTGCCAGCAGCTTAGGTAGAGGAGATACGCAGTATTTT